This is a list of T cell receptor beta chains from one sample in a study of beta chain features in type 1 diabetes. Clones were sequenced by immunoSEQ multiplex PCR, and TCRdb holds only the in-frame ones, with some missing. The sample gives 200,000 to 250,000 clones, over 9.5% of which show up once; just under 0.035% is in the top ten. The sample consisted of naive CD4+ T cells from blood. The receptors were gathered from a woman younger than 35 in good health. CDR3s include the opening cysteine and the closing phenylalanine or tryptophan. A D gene is named only where the DNA matches it firmly. Some rows mark clone size as missing; the rest say once, few, many or name a class of expanded clone.

V,D,size,J,CDR3,DNA
TRBV30,.,.,TRBJ1-2,CAWSSRENYGYTF,TGTGCCTGGAGCTCCCGGGAAAACTATGGCTACACCTTC
TRBV10-3,.,few,TRBJ2-3,CAIRATGDTQYF,TGTGCCATCAGAGCCACGGGAGATACGCAGTATTTT
TRBV10-3,.,many,TRBJ1-2,CAISERTGDGYTF,TGTGCCATCAGTGAGCGGACTGGGGATGGCTACACCTTC
TRBV7-9,TRBD1,few,TRBJ1-5,CASSSSQGNRNQPQHF,TGTGCCAGCAGCTCCTCACAGGGGAACCGCAATCAGCCCCAGCATTTT
TRBV30,TRBD1,few,TRBJ1-4,CAWSPDRGEKLFF,TGTGCCTGGTCACCGGACAGGGGCGAAAAACTGTTTTTT
TRBV30,.,.,TRBJ1-1,CAWSRQAMAYFF,TGTGCCTGGAGTCGGCAGGCCATGGCCTATTTCTTT
TRBV6-1,.,.,TRBJ1-2,CASSGVHLPRGYTF,TGTGCCAGCAGTGGAGTCCACCTACCACGGGGCTACACCTTC
TRBV5-6,TRBD1,.,TRBJ2-3,CASSLGTGLSTDTQYF,TGTGCCAGCAGCTTGGGGACAGGCCTTAGCACAGATACGCAGTATTTT
TRBV18,.,few,TRBJ1-1,CASSPDRVNTEAFF,TGTGCCAGCTCACCAGACAGAGTGAACACTGAAGCTTTCTTT
TRBV5-1,TRBD1,.,TRBJ1-6,CASSVGQKNSPLHF,TGCGCCAGCAGCGTGGGACAGAAAAATTCACCCCTCCACTTT
TRBV7-9,.,.,TRBJ1-5,CASSPDGSGGQPQHF,TGTGCCAGCAGCCCGGACGGGTCCGGGGGTCAGCCCCAGCATTTT
TRBV7-9,.,.,TRBJ2-1,CASSTTGGLTTYNEQFF,TGTGCCAGCAGCACCACGGGGGGCCTAACTACCTACAATGAGCAGTTCTTC
TRBV30,.,few,TRBJ1-5,CAWSQKGWDSNQPQHF,TGTGCCTGGAGCCAAAAGGGGTGGGATAGCAATCAGCCCCAGCATTTT
TRBV18,TRBD1,.,TRBJ2-5,CASSPGAGDRAHGTQYF,TGTGCCAGCTCACCGGGGGCCGGGGACAGGGCCCATGGGACCCAGTACTTC
TRBV7-2,TRBD2,few,TRBJ2-1,CASSLVIGEGNEQFF,TGTGCCAGCAGCTTAGTGATTGGGGAGGGGAATGAGCAGTTCTTC
TRBV2,.,few,TRBJ1-3,CAKSSGNTIYF,TGTGCCAAGAGCTCTGGAAACACCATATATTTT